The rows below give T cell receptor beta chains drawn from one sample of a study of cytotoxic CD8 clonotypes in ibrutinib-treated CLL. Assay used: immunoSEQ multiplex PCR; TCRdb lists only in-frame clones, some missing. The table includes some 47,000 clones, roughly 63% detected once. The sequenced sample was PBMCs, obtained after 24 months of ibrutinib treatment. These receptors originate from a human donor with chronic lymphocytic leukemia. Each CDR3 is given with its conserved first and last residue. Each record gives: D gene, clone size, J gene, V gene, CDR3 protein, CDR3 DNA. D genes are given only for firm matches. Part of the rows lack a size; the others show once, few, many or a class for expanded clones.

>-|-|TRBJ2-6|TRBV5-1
CASSLEGHSGANVLTF
TGCGCCAGCAGCTTGGAGGGACACTCTGGGGCCAACGTCCTGACTTTC
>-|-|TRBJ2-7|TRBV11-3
CASSLGPGGDYEQYF
TGTGCCAGCAGCTTAGGGCCCGGTGGGGACTACGAGCAGTACTTC
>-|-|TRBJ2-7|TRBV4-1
CASSQDNGEGEQYF
TGCGCCAGCAGCCAAGATAATGGGGAAGGTGAGCAGTACTTC
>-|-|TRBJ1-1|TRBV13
CASSPPRVTGEAFF
TGTGCCAGCAGCCCCCCCCGGGTGACAGGAGAAGCTTTCTTT
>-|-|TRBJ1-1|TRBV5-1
CASSPRTQGGTEAFF
TGCGCCAGCAGTCCCCGGACACAGGGAGGTACTGAAGCTTTCTTT
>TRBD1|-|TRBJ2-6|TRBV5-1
CASSLATGGIGGANVLTF
TGCGCCAGCAGCTTGGCCACAGGGGGTATAGGAGGGGCCAACGTCCTGACTTTC
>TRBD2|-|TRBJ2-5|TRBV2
CASSRTSGGQETQYF
TGTGCCAGCAGTCGGACTAGCGGGGGGCAAGAGACCCAGTACTTC
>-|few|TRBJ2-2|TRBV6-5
CASSWGAGELFF
TGTGCCAGCAGTTGGGGGGCCGGGGAGCTGTTTTTT
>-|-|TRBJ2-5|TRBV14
CASSRPGLGQETQYF
TGTGCCAGCAGCCGCCCGGGGTTGGGACAAGAGACCCAGTACTTC
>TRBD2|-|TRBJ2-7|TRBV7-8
CASSFAGVIYEQYF
TGTGCCAGCAGCTTCGCGGGGGTGATTTACGAGCAGTACTTC
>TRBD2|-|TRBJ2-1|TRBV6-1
CASSGEGWRDNEQFF
TGTGCCAGCTCCGGGGAGGGGTGGAGGGACAATGAGCAGTTCTTC
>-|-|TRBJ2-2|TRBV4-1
CASSQDQGGVNTGELFF
TGCGCCAGCAGCCAAGATCAAGGAGGGGTCAACACCGGGGAGCTGTTTTTT
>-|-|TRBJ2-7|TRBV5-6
CASSLRQTAPPYEQYF
TGTGCCAGCAGCTTGCGGCAGACAGCGCCTCCCTACGAGCAGTACTTC
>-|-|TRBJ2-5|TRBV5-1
CASSFGGETQYF
TGCGCCAGCAGCTTCGGAGGGGAGACCCAGTACTTC
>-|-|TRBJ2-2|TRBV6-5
CASSYDSGTGELFF
TGTGCCAGCAGTTACGACTCGGGGACAGGGGAGCTGTTTTTT
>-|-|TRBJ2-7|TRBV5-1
CASSQDGLSYEQYF
TGCGCCAGCAGCCAGGACGGACTCTCCTACGAGCAGTACTTC
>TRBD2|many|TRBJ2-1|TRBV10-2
CASKGGLAEFEQFF
TGCGCCAGCAAGGGGGGACTAGCGGAGTTTGAGCAGTTCTTC
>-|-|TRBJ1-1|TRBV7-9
CASSLENTEAFF
TGTGCCAGCAGCTTAGAAAACACTGAAGCTTTCTTT
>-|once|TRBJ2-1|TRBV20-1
CSANPNGPAVF
TGCAGTGCTAATCCAAACGGCCCCGCCGTCTTC
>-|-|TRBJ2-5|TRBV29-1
CSAHGLLETQYF
TGCAGCGCCCACGGGTTGCTTGAGACCCAGTACTTC
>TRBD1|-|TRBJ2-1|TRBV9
CASSQQQGASGRNEQFF
TGTGCCAGCAGCCAACAACAGGGGGCTTCAGGTAGGAATGAGCAGTTCTTC
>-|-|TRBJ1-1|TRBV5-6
CASSPQRGTEAFF
TGTGCCAGCAGCCCTCAGAGGGGGACTGAAGCTTTCTTT
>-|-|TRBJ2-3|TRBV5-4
CASTSSQSTQYF
TGTGCCAGCACCTCATCGCAGTCAACGCAGTATTTT
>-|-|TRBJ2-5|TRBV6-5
CASSYFSRQETQYF
TGTGCCAGCAGTTACTTCTCGCGGCAAGAGACCCAGTACTTC
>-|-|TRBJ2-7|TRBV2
CATFRDSAYEQYF
TGTGCCACCTTCCGGGACTCAGCCTACGAGCAGTACTTC
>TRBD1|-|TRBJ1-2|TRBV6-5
CASSRQGGRGGYTF
TGTGCCAGCAGCCGACAGGGAGGACGTGGTGGCTACACCTTC
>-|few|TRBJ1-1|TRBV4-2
CASTPTREFSEAFF
TGTGCCAGCACCCCCACGAGGGAGTTTTCTGAAGCTTTCTTT
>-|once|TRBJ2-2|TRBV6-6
CASSTDPIPTGELFF
TGTGCCAGCAGCACCGACCCAATACCGACCGGGGAGCTGTTTTTT
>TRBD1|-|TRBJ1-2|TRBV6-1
CAISEPGQGDYTF
TGTGCCATCAGTGAGCCAGGACAGGGTGACTACACCTTC
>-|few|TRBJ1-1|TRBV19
CASSMGGGNTEAFF
TGTGCCAGTAGTATGGGAGGGGGTAACACTGAAGCTTTCTTT
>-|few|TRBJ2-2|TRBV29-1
CSVEVQANTGELFF
TGCAGCGTTGAAGTACAGGCCAACACCGGGGAGCTGTTTTTT
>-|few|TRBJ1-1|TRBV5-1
CASSLGTGMNTEAFF
TGCGCCAGCAGCTTGGGTACGGGAATGAACACTGAAGCTTTCTTT
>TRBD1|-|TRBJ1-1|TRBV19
CASSTNRGRTEAFF
TGTGCCAGTAGTACGAACAGGGGTAGGACTGAAGCTTTCTTT
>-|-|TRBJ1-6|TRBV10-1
CASSTGNSPLHF
TGCGCCAGCAGTACAGGGAATTCACCCCTCCACTTT
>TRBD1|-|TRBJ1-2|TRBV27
CASRETGRGAGGYTF
TGTGCCAGCAGGGAGACAGGGAGGGGAGCGGGAGGCTACACCTTC
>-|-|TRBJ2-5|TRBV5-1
CASSPTGGPLETQYF
TGCGCCAGCAGCCCGACCGGGGGCCCCCTGGAGACCCAGTACTTC
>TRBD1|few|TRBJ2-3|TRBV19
CASSLERGPADTQYF
TGTGCCAGTAGTCTCGAGAGGGGGCCCGCAGATACGCAGTATTTT
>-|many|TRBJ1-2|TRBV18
CASSPSFGGTGYGYTF
TGTGCCAGCTCACCATCGTTTGGGGGTACTGGCTATGGCTACACCTTC
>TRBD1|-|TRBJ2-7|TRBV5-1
CASSSQGTTYEQYF
TGCGCCAGCAGCTCACAGGGGACAACCTACGAGCAGTACTTC
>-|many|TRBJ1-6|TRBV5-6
CASRRRTVADSPLHF
TGTGCCAGCAGAAGGAGGACGGTTGCGGATTCACCCCTCCACTTT
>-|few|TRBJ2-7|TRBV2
CASGEGASSYEQYF
TGTGCCAGCGGGGAGGGGGCTAGCTCCTACGAGCAGTACTTC
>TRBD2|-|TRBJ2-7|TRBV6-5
CASRPTSGDTYEQYF
TGTGCCAGCAGGCCCACTAGCGGGGACACCTACGAGCAGTACTTC
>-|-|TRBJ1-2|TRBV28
CASSLYRGPGKGYTF
TGTGCCAGCAGTTTATATAGGGGACCGGGAAAGGGCTACACCTTC
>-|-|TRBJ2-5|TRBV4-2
CASSQSDYTEETQYF
TGTGCCAGCAGCCAGTCAGACTATACCGAAGAGACCCAGTACTTC
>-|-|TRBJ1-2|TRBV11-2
CASSFRGPYGYTF
TGTGCCAGCAGCTTCCGGGGTCCCTATGGCTACACCTTC
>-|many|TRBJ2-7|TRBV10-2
CASSLGSNSYEQYF
TGCGCCAGCAGTCTGGGGTCAAACTCCTACGAGCAGTACTTC
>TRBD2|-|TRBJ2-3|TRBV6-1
CASSAQPSGAADTQYF
TGTGCCAGCAGTGCCCAGCCTAGCGGGGCAGCAGATACGCAGTATTTT
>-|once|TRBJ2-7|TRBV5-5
CASSFVAGMGEQYF
TGTGCCAGCAGCTTCGTTGCAGGGATGGGCGAGCAGTACTTC
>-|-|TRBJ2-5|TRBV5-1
CASSLGGVQETQYF
TGCGCCAGCAGCCTTGGGGGAGTCCAAGAGACCCAGTACTTC
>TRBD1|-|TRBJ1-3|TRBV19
CASRGQGQGNTIYF
TGTGCCAGTAGGGGACAGGGGCAAGGAAACACCATATATTTT
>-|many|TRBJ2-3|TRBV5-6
CASSLDLTDTQYF
TGTGCCAGCAGCTTGGACCTGACAGATACGCAGTATTTT
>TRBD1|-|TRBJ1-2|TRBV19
CASIGDSGGYTF
TGTGCCAGTATAGGGGACAGTGGGGGCTACACCTTC
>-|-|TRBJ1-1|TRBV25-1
CARPPTFRYMNTEAFF
TGTGCCAGACCCCCTACGTTCCGATACATGAACACTGAAGCTTTCTTT
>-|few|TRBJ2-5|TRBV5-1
CASSMTLQGETQYF
TGCGCCAGCAGCATGACACTACAGGGAGAGACCCAGTACTTC